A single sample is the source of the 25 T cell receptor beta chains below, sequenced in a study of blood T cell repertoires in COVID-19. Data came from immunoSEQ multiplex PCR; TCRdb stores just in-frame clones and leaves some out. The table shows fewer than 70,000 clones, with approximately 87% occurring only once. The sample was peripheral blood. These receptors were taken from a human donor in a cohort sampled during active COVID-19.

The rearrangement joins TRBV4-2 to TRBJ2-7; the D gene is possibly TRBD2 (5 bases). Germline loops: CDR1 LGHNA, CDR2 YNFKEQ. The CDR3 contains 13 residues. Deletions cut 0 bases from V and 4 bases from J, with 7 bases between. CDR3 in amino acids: CASSQEPGYEQYF. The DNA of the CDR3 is TGTGCCAGCAGCCAAGAACCGGGGTACGAGCAGTACTTC.

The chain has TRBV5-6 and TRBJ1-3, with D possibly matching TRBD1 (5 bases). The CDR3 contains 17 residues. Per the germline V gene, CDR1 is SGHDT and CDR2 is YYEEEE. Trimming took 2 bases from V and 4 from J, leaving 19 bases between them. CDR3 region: CASSFTVGASRGNTIYF. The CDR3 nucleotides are TGTGCCAGCAGCTTTACAGTTGGGGCTTCGAGGGGAAACACCATATATTTT.

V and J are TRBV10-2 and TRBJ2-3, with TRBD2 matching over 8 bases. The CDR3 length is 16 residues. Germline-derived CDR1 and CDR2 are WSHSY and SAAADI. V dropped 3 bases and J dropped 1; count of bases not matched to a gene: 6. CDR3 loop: CASSDPGGPGTDTQYF. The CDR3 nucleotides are TGCGCCAGCAGTGACCCGGGGGGGCCCGGCACAGATACGCAGTATTTT.

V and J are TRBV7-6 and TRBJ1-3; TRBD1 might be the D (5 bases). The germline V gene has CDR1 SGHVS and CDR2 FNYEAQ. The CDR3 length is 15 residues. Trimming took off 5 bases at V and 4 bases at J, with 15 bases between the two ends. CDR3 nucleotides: TGTGCCAGCAGCCACGCCGGGGACTTGGGAAACACCATATATTTT. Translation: CASSHAGDLGNTIYF.

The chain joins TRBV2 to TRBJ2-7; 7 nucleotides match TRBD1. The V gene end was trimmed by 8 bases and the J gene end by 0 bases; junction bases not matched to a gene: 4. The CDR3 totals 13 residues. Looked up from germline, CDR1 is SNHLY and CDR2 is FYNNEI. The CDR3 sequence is CASQRDSSYEQYF. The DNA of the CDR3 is TGTGCCAGCCAACGGGACAGCTCCTACGAGCAGTACTTC.

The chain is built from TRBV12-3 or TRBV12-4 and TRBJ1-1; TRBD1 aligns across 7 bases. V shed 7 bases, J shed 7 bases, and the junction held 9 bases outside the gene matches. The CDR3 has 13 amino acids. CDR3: CASTKGQSNEAFF. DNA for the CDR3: TGTGCCAGCACCAAGGGACAGAGCAATGAAGCTTTCTTT.

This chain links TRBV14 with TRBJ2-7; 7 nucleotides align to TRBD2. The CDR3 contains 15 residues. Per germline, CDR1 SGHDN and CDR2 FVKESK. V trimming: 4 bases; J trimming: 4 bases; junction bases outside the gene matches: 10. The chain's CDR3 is CASSRSSKREYEQYF. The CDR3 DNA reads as TGTGCCAGCAGCCGTTCTAGCAAGCGGGAATACGAGCAGTACTTC.

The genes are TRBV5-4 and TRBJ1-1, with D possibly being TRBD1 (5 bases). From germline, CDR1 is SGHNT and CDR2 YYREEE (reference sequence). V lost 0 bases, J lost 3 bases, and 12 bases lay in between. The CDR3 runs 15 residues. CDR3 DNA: TGTGCCAGCAGCTTGGGGAGGGGTACGGACACTGAAGCTTTCTTT. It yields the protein CASSLGRGTDTEAFF. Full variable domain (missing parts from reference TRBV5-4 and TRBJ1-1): ETGVTQSPTHLIKTRGQQVTLRCSSQSGHNTVSWYQQALGQGPQFIFQYYREEENGRGNFPPRFSGLQFPNYSSELNVNALELDDSALYLCASSLGRGTDTEAFFGQGTRLTVV.

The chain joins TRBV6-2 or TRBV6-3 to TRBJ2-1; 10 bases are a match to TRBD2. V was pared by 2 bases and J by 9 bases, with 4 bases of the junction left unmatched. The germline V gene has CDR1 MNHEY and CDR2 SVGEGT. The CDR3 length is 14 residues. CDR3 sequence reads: CASSYVSGGFEQFF. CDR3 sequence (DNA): TGTGCCAGCAGTTACGTTAGCGGGGGGTTTGAGCAGTTCTTC.

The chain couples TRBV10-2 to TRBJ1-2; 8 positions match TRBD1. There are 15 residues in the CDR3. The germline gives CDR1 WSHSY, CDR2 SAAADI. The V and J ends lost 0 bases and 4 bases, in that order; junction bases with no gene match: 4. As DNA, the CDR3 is TGCGCCAGCAGTGAGTCGACAGGGGAACTCTATGGCTACACCTTC. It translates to CASSESTGELYGYTF.

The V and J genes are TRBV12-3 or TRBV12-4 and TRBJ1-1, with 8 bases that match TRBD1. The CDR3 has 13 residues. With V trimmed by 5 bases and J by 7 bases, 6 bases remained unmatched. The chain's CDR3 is CASSDRGTGEAFF. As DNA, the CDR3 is TGTGCCAGCAGTGACAGGGGAACAGGTGAAGCTTTCTTT.

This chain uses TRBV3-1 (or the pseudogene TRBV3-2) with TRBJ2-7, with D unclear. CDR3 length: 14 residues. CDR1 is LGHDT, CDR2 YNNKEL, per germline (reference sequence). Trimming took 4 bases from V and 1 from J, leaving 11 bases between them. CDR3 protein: CASSLGQDSYEQYF. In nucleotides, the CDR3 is TGTGCCAGCAGCCTTGGTCAGGATTCCTACGAGCAGTACTTC.

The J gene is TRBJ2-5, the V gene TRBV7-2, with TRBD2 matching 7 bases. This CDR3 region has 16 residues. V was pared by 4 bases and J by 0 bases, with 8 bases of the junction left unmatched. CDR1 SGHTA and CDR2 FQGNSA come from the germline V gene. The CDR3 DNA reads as TGTGCCAGCAGCTCTCCTAGGGAGGGCGACCAAGAGACCCAGTACTTC. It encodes CASSSPREGDQETQYF.

The CDR3 loop is CASSLELAGRYNEQFF. Here the CDR3 DNA reads TGCGCCAGCAGCTTGGAACTAGCGGGAAGATACAATGAGCAGTTCTTC. The V call is TRBV5-1, the J call TRBJ2-1; 10 nucleotides agree with TRBD2. After removal of 0 bases from V and 4 bases from J, the junction contained 4 bases not matched to a gene. The CDR3 loop spans 16 amino acids. Germline V gives CDR1 SGHRS, CDR2 YFSETQ.

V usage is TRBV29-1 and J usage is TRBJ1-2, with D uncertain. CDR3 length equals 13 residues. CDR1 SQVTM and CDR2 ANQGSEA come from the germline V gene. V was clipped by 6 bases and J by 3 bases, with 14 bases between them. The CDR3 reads CSVTQTADYGYTF. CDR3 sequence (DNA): TGCAGCGTAACACAGACCGCAGACTATGGCTACACCTTC.

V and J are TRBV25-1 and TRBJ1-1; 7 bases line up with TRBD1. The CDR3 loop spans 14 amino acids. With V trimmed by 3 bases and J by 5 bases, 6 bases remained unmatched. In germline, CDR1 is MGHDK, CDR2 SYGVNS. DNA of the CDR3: TGTGCCAGCAGTGAGCAGGGGGTAACTACTGAAGCTTTCTTT. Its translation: CASSEQGVTTEAFF.

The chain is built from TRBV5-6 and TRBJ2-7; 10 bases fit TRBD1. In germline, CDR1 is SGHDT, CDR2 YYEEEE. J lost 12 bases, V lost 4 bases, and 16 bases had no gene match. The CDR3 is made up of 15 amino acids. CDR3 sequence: CASSLLGTGAQGSYF. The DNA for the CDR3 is TGTGCCAGCAGCCTGCTCGGGACAGGGGCCCAGGGATCGTACTTC.

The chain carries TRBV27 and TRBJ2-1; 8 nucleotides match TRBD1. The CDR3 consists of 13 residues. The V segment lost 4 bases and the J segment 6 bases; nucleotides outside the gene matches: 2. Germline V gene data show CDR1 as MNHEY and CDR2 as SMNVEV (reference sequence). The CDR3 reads CASSYTGGNEQFF. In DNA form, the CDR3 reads TGTGCCAGCAGTTATACAGGGGGCAATGAGCAGTTCTTC.

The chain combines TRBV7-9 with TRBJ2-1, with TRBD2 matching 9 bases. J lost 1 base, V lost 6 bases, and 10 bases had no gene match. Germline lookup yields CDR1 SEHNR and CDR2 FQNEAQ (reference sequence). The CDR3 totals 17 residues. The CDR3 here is CASRPGGGGESYNEQFF. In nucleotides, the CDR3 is TGTGCCAGCAGGCCCGGAGGCGGGGGGGAGTCCTACAATGAGCAGTTCTTC.

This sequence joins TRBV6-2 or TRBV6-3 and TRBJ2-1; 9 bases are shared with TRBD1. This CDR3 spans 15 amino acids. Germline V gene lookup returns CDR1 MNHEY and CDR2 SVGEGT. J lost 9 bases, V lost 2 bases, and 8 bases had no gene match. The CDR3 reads CASSYPGTGRSEQFF. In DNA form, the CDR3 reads TGTGCCAGCAGTTACCCCGGGACAGGGAGGAGTGAGCAGTTCTTC.

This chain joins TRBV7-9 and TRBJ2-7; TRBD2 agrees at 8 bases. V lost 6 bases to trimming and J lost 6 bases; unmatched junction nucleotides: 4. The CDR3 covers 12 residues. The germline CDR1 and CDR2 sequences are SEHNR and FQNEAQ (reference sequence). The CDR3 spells CASRHLAGEQYF. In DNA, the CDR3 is TGTGCCAGCAGACACCTAGCGGGCGAGCAGTACTTC.

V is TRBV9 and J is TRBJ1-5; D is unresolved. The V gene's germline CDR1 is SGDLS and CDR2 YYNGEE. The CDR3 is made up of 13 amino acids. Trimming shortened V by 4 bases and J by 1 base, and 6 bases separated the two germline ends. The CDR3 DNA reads TGTGCCAGCAGCTCACAGAGCAATCAGCCCCAGCATTTT. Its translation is CASSSQSNQPQHF.

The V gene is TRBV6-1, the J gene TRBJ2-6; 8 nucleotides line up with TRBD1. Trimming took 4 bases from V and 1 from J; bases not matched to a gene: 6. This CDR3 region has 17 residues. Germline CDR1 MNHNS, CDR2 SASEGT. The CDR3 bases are TGTGCCAGCAGTGTGGACAGGGTAAGGTCTGGGGCCAACGTCCTGACTTTC. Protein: CASSVDRVRSGANVLTF.

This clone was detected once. The CDR3 region has the DNA TGTGCCAGCAGGGGACACCCGAACACTGAAGCTTTCTTT. This sequence encodes CASRGHPNTEAFF. V is TRBV6-5 and J is TRBJ1-1; possibly TRBD1 for D (6 bases). Germline V lookup: CDR1 MNHEY, CDR2 SVGAGI. This CDR3 has 13 residues. V lost 6 bases to trimming and J lost 1 base, with 9 bases between them.

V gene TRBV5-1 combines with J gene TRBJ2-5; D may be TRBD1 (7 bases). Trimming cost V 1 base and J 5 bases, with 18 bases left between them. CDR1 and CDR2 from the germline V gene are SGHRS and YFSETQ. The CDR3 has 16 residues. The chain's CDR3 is CASSLTTGSAGETQYF. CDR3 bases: TGCGCCAGCAGCTTGACGACAGGGAGTGCGGGGGAGACCCAGTACTTC. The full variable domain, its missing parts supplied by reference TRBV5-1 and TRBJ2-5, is KAGVTQTPRYLIKTRGQQVTLSCSPISGHRSVSWYQQTPGQGLQFLFEYFSETQRNKGNFPGRFSGRQFSNSRSEMNVSTLELGDSALYLCASSLTTGSAGETQYFGPGTRLLVL.